These 2 T cell receptor beta chains share one sample of origin, sequenced in a study of T cells expressing NK-cell markers. Following a re-call of the 5' RACE reads, TCRdb has one entry per CDR3 protein and lacks DNA. The sample's table shows 90,000 to 130,000 distinct CDR3 sequences. The sequencing input was blood T cells: a sorted CD56 or NKG2C T cell subset, CD4+ or CD8+ T cells, or bulk PBMC T cells (not recorded which). All receptors come from a woman between 18 and 70 years old in good health.

J is TRBJ2-2 and V is TRBV10-2; TCRdb names TRBD2, which stays unverified in the absence of DNA. CDR1 and CDR2 from the germline V gene are WSHSY and SAAADI. The length of the CDR3 is 17 residues. CDR3: CASSGTSGISNTGELFF.

J is TRBJ2-3 and V is TRBV12-3 or TRBV12-4. The CDR3 spans 15 residues. The CDR3 region is CASSLWQISTDTQYF.